A single sample gave rise to the 11 T cell receptor beta chains below, sequenced in a study of beta chain features in type 1 diabetes. The isolated RNA, all of it, was reverse transcribed, so expressed TCRB transcripts were what got sequenced. TCRdb's table, derived via immunoSEQ multiplex PCR, lists solely in-frame clones and lacks some. Here the sample spans a few hundred thousand clones, about 20% being singletons. Source material: naive CD4+ T cells from blood. These receptors all come from a young woman in good health.

The V gene is TRBV6-5, the J gene TRBJ1-2, with TRBD1 matching 7 bases. J was trimmed by 4 bases and V by 0 bases; bases with no gene match: 2. Germline CDR1 reads MNHEY; CDR2 reads SVGAGI. CDR3 length: 14 amino acids. This chain's CDR3 is CASSYSGQSYGYTF. The CDR3 nucleotides are TGTGCCAGCAGTTACTCGGGACAGTCCTATGGCTACACCTTC.

The chain joins TRBV9 to TRBJ2-6; TRBD1 might be the D (5 bases). The length of the CDR3 is 13 residues. Germline V CDR1 and CDR2: SGDLS, YYNGEE. The CDR3 is CASQGTGANVLTF. The CDR3 coding sequence is TGTGCGAGCCAGGGTACTGGGGCCAACGTCCTGACTTTC. Complete variable domain (other parts from reference TRBV9 and TRBJ2-6): DSGVTQTPKHLITATGQRVTLRCSPRSGDLSVYWYQQSLDQGLQFLIQYYNGEERAKGNILERFSAQQFPDLHSELNLSSLELGDSALYFCASQGTGANVLTFGAGSRLTVL.

This chain joins TRBV5-1 and TRBJ2-5, with D possibly being TRBD1 (5 bases). CDR1 SGHRS and CDR2 YFSETQ come from the germline V gene. V dropped 0 bases and J dropped 10 bases, with 13 bases sitting between them. This CDR3 has 13 amino acids. CDR3 in amino acids: CASSLGGTMDQYF. The DNA for the CDR3 is TGCGCCAGCAGCTTGGGGGGCACAATGGACCAGTACTTC.

This clone occurred a few times. The genes are TRBV29-1 and TRBJ2-3, with unresolved D. CDR3 length: 13 residues. Per the germline V gene, CDR1 is SQVTM and CDR2 is ANQGSEA. Trimming cost V 3 bases and J 2 bases, with 9 bases left between them. The CDR3 DNA follows: TGCAGCGTTGACAGGCTGTACACAGATACGCAGTATTTT. The encoded protein is CSVDRLYTDTQYF.

The CDR3 loop reads CAWIRTGARRGEAFF. CDR3 sequence (DNA): TGTGCCTGGATTAGGACAGGGGCGCGAAGAGGAGAAGCTTTCTTT. V gene TRBV30 combines with J gene TRBJ1-1, with 9 bases fitting TRBD1. V was clipped by 4 bases and J by 8 bases; unmatched bases: 14. The CDR3 runs 15 residues. Germline-derived CDR1 and CDR2 are GTSNPN and SVGIG (reference sequence).

This clone was detected a few times. The rearrangement joins TRBV6-5 to TRBJ2-2, with 7 bases lining up with TRBD2. Germline CDR1 and CDR2: MNHEY and SVGAGI. There are 15 residues in the CDR3. V shed 2 bases and J 7 bases; nucleotides not matched to a gene: 7. CDR3 sequence: CASSYVGGSSGELFF. Here the CDR3 DNA reads TGTGCCAGCAGTTACGTGGGAGGGTCCAGCGGGGAGCTGTTTTTT.

The chain combines TRBV30 with TRBJ1-1; D call uncertain. The CDR3 contains 13 residues. V was trimmed by 0 bases and J by 7 bases, leaving 12 bases between them. CDR1 is GTSNPN and CDR2 is SVGIG in the germline V gene (reference sequence). The CDR3 region is CAWSVLHASEAFF. The CDR3 DNA reads as TGTGCCTGGAGTGTACTCCATGCGAGTGAAGCTTTCTTT.

V is TRBV10-3 and J is TRBJ1-1; 7 bases agree with TRBD1. Trimming cost V 3 bases and J 6 bases; bases outside gene matches: 7. CDR3 length: 14 amino acids. Per the germline V gene, CDR1 is ENHRY and CDR2 is SYGVKD. The CDR3 coding sequence is TGTGCCATCAGTGAAACAGGGGTGGGCTCTGAAGCTTTCTTT. Protein: CAISETGVGSEAFF.

This chain joins TRBV7-2 and TRBJ2-5; D is perhaps TRBD1 (7 bases). From germline, CDR1 is SGHTA and CDR2 FQGNSA. This CDR3 contains 14 residues. V was pared by 1 base and J by 6 bases, with 12 bases between. Written as DNA, the CDR3 is TGTGCCAGCAGCTTAGGAGGGGGCGGGAAGACCCAGTACTTC. This codes for CASSLGGGGKTQYF. The full variable domain, completed using reference TRBV7-2 and TRBJ2-5, is GAGVSQSPSNKVTEKGKDVELRCDPISGHTALYWYRQSLGQGLEFLIYFQGNSAPDKSGLPSDRFSAERTGGSVSTLTIQRTQQEDSAVYLCASSLGGGGKTQYFGPGTRLLVL.

The rearrangement joins TRBV5-1 to TRBJ1-2, with 8 bases fitting TRBD1. V lost 0 bases and J lost 7; bases outside the gene matches: 8. From germline, CDR1 is SGHRS and CDR2 YFSETQ. This CDR3 comprises 15 residues. CDR3 region: CASSLESGGKGGYTF. CDR3 bases: TGCGCCAGCAGCTTGGAATCAGGGGGCAAAGGTGGCTACACCTTC. The full variable domain, rest sourced from reference TRBV5-1 and TRBJ1-2, is KAGVTQTPRYLIKTRGQQVTLSCSPISGHRSVSWYQQTPGQGLQFLFEYFSETQRNKGNFPGRFSGRQFSNSRSEMNVSTLELGDSALYLCASSLESGGKGGYTFGSGTRLTVV.

The chain employs TRBV29-1 and TRBJ2-7; D might be TRBD2 (7 bases). Germline V gene data show CDR1 as SQVTM and CDR2 as ANQGSEA. The CDR3 has 13 amino acids. V was trimmed by 4 bases and J by 6 bases, leaving 16 bases between them. CDR3 bases: TGCAGCGTTGCGAGACAGGTAGCGGGCGAGCAGTACTTC. It codes for CSVARQVAGEQYF.